The 26 T cell receptor beta chains in this list originate from one sample, sequenced in a study of T cells after yellow fever vaccination. MiXCR was run by TCRdb on the 5' RACE reads, yielding one entry per CDR3 protein. The top ten hold roughly a sixth of the sample, which has 350,000 to 450,000 distinct CDR3 sequences, around 20% seen once. Sequences were derived from PBMCs, sampled before the yellow fever booster vaccination. The receptors were gathered from a man aged 18 to 30 who received the YFV17D yellow fever vaccine.

This sequence joins TRBV6-6 and TRBJ1-1; 12 nucleotides match TRBD1. The CDR3 consists of 15 residues. Germline trimming cut 8 bases from V and 2 bases from J; bases unmatched to any gene: 6. CDR1 and CDR2 (germline): MNHNY, SVGAGI (reference sequence). The CDR3 region is CASGAGTGGNTEAFF. CDR3 nucleotide sequence: TGTGCCAGCGGAGCCGGGACAGGGGGCAACACTGAAGCTTTCTTT.

This clonotype came up a few times. The genes are TRBV20-1 and TRBJ2-1; no firm D call. The length of the CDR3 is 15 residues. Trimming left V 0 bases short and J 0 bases short, with 9 bases between. The V gene's germline CDR1 is DFQATT and CDR2 SNEGSKA (reference sequence). This CDR3 is CSAREGYNSYNEQFF. Here the CDR3 DNA reads TGCAGTGCTAGAGAGGGGTACAACTCCTACAATGAGCAGTTCTTC.

This clonotype was observed a few times. This chain links TRBV9 with TRBJ1-2; TRBD1 is a possible D gene (6 bases). The CDR3 consists of 15 residues. CDR1 and CDR2 (germline): SGDLS, YYNGEE. Trimming removed 0 bases from V and 2 bases from J, with 11 bases in between. The CDR3 DNA reads TGTGCCAGCAGCGTAGGCAGGGGCGAAAACTATGGCTACACCTTC. Protein sequence: CASSVGRGENYGYTF.

This chain uses TRBV5-1 with TRBJ2-7; D is uncertain. The CDR3 is made up of 13 amino acids. Trimming shortened V by 1 base and J by 3 bases, and 8 bases separated the two germline ends. From germline, CDR1 is SGHRS and CDR2 YFSETQ. The CDR3 DNA sequence: TGCGCCAGCAGCTTGAAGGGCTTCTACGAGCAGTACTTC. Translated: CASSLKGFYEQYF.

This clonotype came up a few times. The V gene is TRBV4-3, the J gene TRBJ1-2; D not certain. V was cut by 0 bases and J by 6 bases, with 17 bases left in between. CDR3 length: 16 residues. CDR1 is LGHNA, CDR2 YSLEER, per germline. Here the CDR3 reads CASSQEWGRALDGYTF. Here the CDR3 DNA reads TGCGCCAGCAGCCAAGAATGGGGAAGGGCCTTAGATGGCTACACCTTC.

Comments on this clonotype: The junction does not match germline at one end; this may be a read error. The V and J genes are TRBV20-1 and TRBJ2-1; D may be TRBD2 (5 bases). CDR3 length: 11 amino acids. Germline lookup yields CDR1 DFQATT and CDR2 SNEGSKA (reference sequence). CDR3 protein: CSARADNEQFF. As DNA, the CDR3 is TGCAGTGCCAGAGCGGACAATGAGCAGTTCTTC.

This sequence joins TRBV6-2 or TRBV6-3 and TRBJ1-2, with D possibly TRBD1 on 6 matching bases. V was trimmed by 7 bases and J by 4 bases, leaving 13 bases between them. The CDR3 spans 13 residues. Germline lookup yields CDR1 MNHEY and CDR2 SVGEGT. The CDR3 here is CASNPAGAYGYTF. The CDR3 DNA reads TGTGCCAGCAACCCGGCGGGGGCCTATGGCTACACCTTC.

This clonotype was counted ten times or more. The chain recombines TRBV20-1 with TRBJ1-2, with D uncertain. The germline CDR1 and CDR2 sequences are DFQATT and SNEGSKA (reference sequence). This CDR3 is built from 12 residues. Trimming shortened V by 0 bases and J by 8 bases, and 10 bases separated the two germline ends. CDR3 sequence reads: CSARDGKGGYTF. The DNA of the CDR3 is TGCAGTGCTAGAGACGGGAAGGGAGGCTACACCTTC.

This chain links TRBV19 with TRBJ1-6, with 7 bases that match TRBD1. The junction had 4 bases not matched to a gene; V was cut back by 7 bases and J by 7 bases. The germline gives CDR1 LNHDA, CDR2 SQIVND (reference sequence). This CDR3 region has 13 residues. CDR3 region: CASKGQPNSPLHF. CDR3 DNA: TGTGCCAGTAAGGGACAGCCCAATTCACCCCTCCACTTT. The full variable domain, its missing parts supplied by reference TRBV19 and TRBJ1-6, is DGGITQSPKYLFRKEGQNVTLSCEQNLNHDAMYWYRQDPGQGLRLIYYSQIVNDFQKGDIAEGYSVSREKKESFPLTVTSAQKNPTAFYLCASKGQPNSPLHFGNGTRLTVT.

This clonotype was recorded many times. The chain combines TRBV20-1 with TRBJ2-7; 8 nucleotides match TRBD2. The CDR3 has 13 residues. The germline CDR1 and CDR2 sequences are DFQATT and SNEGSKA (reference sequence). V shed 2 bases, J shed 4 bases, and the junction held 4 bases outside the gene matches. This chain's CDR3 is CSARYSGGYEQYF. The CDR3 DNA reads as TGCAGTGCTAGATACAGCGGGGGTTACGAGCAGTACTTC.

This chain links TRBV6-2 or TRBV6-3 with TRBJ2-1, with D perhaps TRBD2 (5 bases). CDR3 length equals 15 residues. Germline lookup yields CDR1 MNHEY and CDR2 SVGEGT. V gave up 4 bases and J gave up 1 base, with 11 bases separating them. CDR3 sequence reads: CASSFRLPSYNEQFF. The DNA for the CDR3 is TGTGCCAGCAGTTTCAGACTACCTTCCTACAATGAGCAGTTCTTC.

The chain has TRBV7-9 and TRBJ2-1, with a weak D call TRBD2 (7 bases). Germline V gene data show CDR1 as SEHNR and CDR2 as FQNEAQ (reference sequence). V dropped 5 bases and J dropped 14 bases, with 25 bases sitting between them. CDR3 length: 15 residues. The CDR3 coding sequence is TGTGCCAGCAGCCTGGTCGGGGGAGGGGGGGCCCCCAAGTTCTTC. Translation: CASSLVGGGGAPKFF.

This clonotype appeared a few times. The CDR3 region has the DNA TGTGCCAGCAGTTACTCAACAGGGGGGTTCGGGAAGGTAGATACGCAGTATTTT. Its protein is CASSYSTGGFGKVDTQYF. The V call is TRBV6-5, the J call TRBJ2-3; 8 positions match TRBD1. This CDR3 contains 18 residues. Germline-derived CDR1 and CDR2 are MNHEY and SVGAGI. J was trimmed by 5 bases and V by 0 bases; bases with no gene match: 13.

V and J are TRBV12-3 or TRBV12-4 and TRBJ2-2; 10 bases are a match to TRBD1. The CDR3 loop spans 14 amino acids. V was clipped by 5 bases and J by 6 bases; unmatched bases: 3. As DNA, the CDR3 is TGTGCCAGCAGTCCTGGGACAGGGGCCGGGGAGCTGTTTTTT. Translating it yields CASSPGTGAGELFF.

On this clonotype itself: The junction shows a germline mismatch at one end, possibly a read error. The chain uses TRBV7-2 and TRBJ1-5; possibly TRBD1 for D (5 bases). Germline lookup yields CDR1 SGHTA and CDR2 FQGNSA. This CDR3 region has 13 residues. The CDR3 spells CASSRDGDQPRHF. The CDR3 DNA reads as TGTGCCAGCTCTCGGGACGGGGATCAGCCCCGGCATTTT.

This chain uses TRBV20-1 with TRBJ2-5, with D tentatively TRBD1 or TRBD2 (6 bases each). Germline-derived CDR1 and CDR2 are DFQATT and SNEGSKA (reference sequence). The CDR3 spans 15 residues. With 0 bases removed from V and 1 base from J, the gap between germline ends came to 12 bases. In DNA, the CDR3 is TGCAGTGCTAGAGATCGGAGGGGGTTCCAAGAGACCCAGTACTTC. Translation gives CSARDRRGFQETQYF.

J is TRBJ1-1 and V is TRBV5-1, with TRBD1 matching over 7 bases. The V and J ends lost 2 bases and 1 base, in that order; junction bases with no gene match: 11. This CDR3 spans 17 amino acids. Germline V gene sequence: CDR1 SGHRS, CDR2 YFSETQ. In DNA, the CDR3 is TGCGCCAGCAGCTTTAGTCCGGACAGGCGGGAGAACACTGAAGCTTTCTTT. Translating gives CASSFSPDRRENTEAFF.

The rearrangement links TRBV6-5 to TRBJ1-5, with TRBD1 as a possible D gene (6 bases). Germline V gives CDR1 MNHEY, CDR2 SVGAGI. This CDR3 region has 15 residues. Deletions cut 3 bases from V and 4 bases from J, with 13 bases between. The CDR3 bases are TGTGCCAGCAGTTATGGGGGGCTAGGGAATCAGCCCCAGCATTTT. Residues: CASSYGGLGNQPQHF.

Only a few counts were recorded for this clonotype. The chain employs TRBV7-2 and TRBJ2-1; D gene unclear. Germline CDR1 reads SGHTA; CDR2 reads FQGNSA. This CDR3 has 13 residues. V was shortened by 4 bases and J by 9 bases, with 13 bases between the two germline ends. Here the CDR3 reads CASSWIQESEQFF. As DNA, the CDR3 is TGTGCCAGCAGCTGGATCCAGGAGAGTGAGCAGTTCTTC. The whole variable domain, filled in from reference TRBV7-2 and TRBJ2-1, reads GAGVSQSPSNKVTEKGKDVELRCDPISGHTALYWYRQSLGQGLEFLIYFQGNSAPDKSGLPSDRFSAERTGGSVSTLTIQRTQQEDSAVYLCASSWIQESEQFFGPGTRLTVL.

The V gene is TRBV2, the J gene TRBJ1-1; D uncertain. The CDR3 has 10 residues. Germline-derived CDR1 and CDR2 are SNHLY and FYNNEI. V was cut by 4 bases and J by 7 bases, with 4 bases left in between. The CDR3 DNA is TGTGCCAGCAGTGGGTATGAAGCTTTCTTT. This gives the protein CASSGYEAFF. The whole variable domain, remainder taken from reference TRBV2 and TRBJ1-1, is EPEVTQTPSHQVTQMGQEVILRCVPISNHLYFYWYRQILGQKVEFLVSFYNNEISEKSEIFDDQFSVERPDGSNFTLKIRSTKLEDSAMYFCASSGYEAFFGQGTRLTVV.

V usage is TRBV7-2 and J usage is TRBJ2-1, with no clear D. Deletions cut 7 bases from V and 6 bases from J, with 16 bases between. The germline gives CDR1 SGHTA, CDR2 FQGNSA. This CDR3 has 14 residues. The CDR3: CASTWSFGRNEQFF. The CDR3 DNA reads TGTGCCAGCACCTGGTCCTTTGGACGCAATGAGCAGTTCTTC.

This rearrangement joins TRBV2 to TRBJ2-3; TRBD1 matches 8 bases. V gave up 4 bases and J gave up 3 bases; unmatched junction bases: 9. Germline V gene sequence: CDR1 SNHLY, CDR2 FYNNEI. This CDR3 is built from 16 residues. In nucleotides, the CDR3 is TGTGCCAGCAGTGCTTTTTTGCAGGGGGCGACAGATACGCAGTATTTT. Its protein product is CASSAFLQGATDTQYF.

This clonotype has a handful of counts. This rearrangement joins TRBV2 to TRBJ2-3, with 7 bases matching TRBD2. This CDR3 spans 15 amino acids. The germline V gene encodes CDR1 SNHLY and CDR2 FYNNEI. The ends lost 7 bases at V and 0 bases at J; junction bases unmatched: 7. The CDR3 is CASIDPGGSTDTQYF. The CDR3 nucleotides are TGTGCCAGCATTGACCCGGGGGGTAGCACAGATACGCAGTATTTT.

This clonotype has only a few counts. This sequence joins TRBV7-8 and TRBJ1-2; D uncertain. The CDR3 loop spans 15 amino acids. Germline V gene lookup returns CDR1 SGHVS and CDR2 FQNEAQ. The V and J ends lost 5 bases and 4 bases respectively, with 17 bases between them. The CDR3, as DNA: TGTGCCAGCAGCCCTAGACAAGTATTAGGCTATGGCTACACCTTC. Encoded protein: CASSPRQVLGYGYTF.

The CDR3 DNA reads TGTGCCAGCAGTCTGACGGTGAATTCACCCCTCCACTTT. Amino acid sequence: CASSLTVNSPLHF. This chain uses TRBV6-1 with TRBJ1-6; D unresolved. The length of the CDR3 is 13 residues. Germline values: CDR1 MNHNS, CDR2 SASEGT. V shed 5 bases and J shed 7 bases, with 9 bases lying between them.

This clonotype was picked up a small number of times. V gene TRBV20-1 combines with J gene TRBJ2-7, with 10 nucleotides matching TRBD2. The germline V gene has CDR1 DFQATT and CDR2 SNEGSKA (reference sequence). Losses at the gene ends were 5 bases for V and 0 bases for J; bases not matched to a gene: 4. The CDR3 is made up of 14 amino acids. CDR3 protein: CSAPLAGSSYEQYV. The CDR3 DNA is TGCAGTGCTCCACTAGCGGGGAGCTCCTACGAGCAGTACGTC.